These 8 T cell receptor beta chains came from one sample sequenced in a study of tumor-infiltrating lymphocytes in primary liver carcinoma. Extraction of RNA together with DNA used about 17-30 mg of unsorted bulk tissue. A primer matching the constant region was used to make TCR beta cDNA from 500 to 650 ng of total RNA. TCR beta libraries came from three nested multiplex PCR rounds using slightly modified ARM-PCR. Researchers ran the first two PCR rounds for roughly 11 cycles each with TRBV1-TRBV30 forward primers and a C-beta reverse primer. TCRdb reprocessed the multiplex PCR reads via MiXCR and lists one record per CDR3 protein. The profile shows about 120,000 distinct CDR3 sequences, 55% to 75% of them singletons. The sample was liver tumor tissue from sampling region 1. Specified subset: tumor region T1, superior pole. The receptor source for this set is a woman aged 60-75 years with primary liver carcinoma and hepatitis B virus infection.

This clonotype was recorded at least ten times. This chain uses TRBV21-1 with TRBJ2-2; the D call in the table, TRBD1, was not verified against the DNA. TRBV21-1 has pseudogene status. CDR3 length: 16 residues. The CDR3 DNA is TGTGCCAGCAGCAAAGCATGGCCAGGGATTTGGCGGGAGCTGTTTTTT. Translated, it gives CASSKAWPGIWRELFF.

In the case of this clonotype: Given a much more abundant clone one base away, this may be a read error. The J gene is TRBJ2-6, the V gene TRBV12-3 or TRBV12-4, with D maybe TRBD1 (5 bases). This CDR3 has 13 amino acids. The CDR3 nucleotides are TGTGCCAACAGTCCCGACAGAGCCAACGTCCTGACTTTC. As protein: CANSPDRANVLTF.

About this clonotype: With a much larger clone just one base away, this may be a read error. This chain uses TRBV12-3 or TRBV12-4 with TRBJ2-3; D unclear. The V end was cut by 8 bases, the J end by 3 bases, with 12 bases between. The CDR3 extends over 13 amino acids. This CDR3 is CASVWGGTDTQYF. CDR3 nucleotides: TGTGCCAGCGTCTGGGGTGGTACAGATACGCAGTATTTT.

Worth noting for this clonotype: It is likely a read error, because the conserved phenylalanine at the end of the CDR3 is missing. V usage is TRBV4-1 and J usage is TRBJ1-1; perhaps TRBD1 as D (5 bases). CDR3 length equals 12 residues. From germline, CDR1 is MGHRA and CDR2 YSYEKL. CDR3 in DNA: TGCGCCAACAGCGCAGGGAACACTGAGGCTTTCGTT. Translated, it gives CANSAGNTEAFV.

Turning to this clonotype: The junction does not match germline at one end; this may be a read error. The CDR3 nucleotides read TGCGCCAGTAGCTTTGGGGGGAATATGAATGAGCAGTTCTTC. Protein product: CASSFGGNMNEQFF. J is TRBJ2-1 and V is TRBV6-2 or TRBV6-3; a possible D gene is TRBD2 (6 bases). The CDR3 consists of 14 residues. From germline, CDR1 is MNHEY and CDR2 SVGEGT.

This sequence joins TRBV30 and TRBJ1-3; no reliable D call. The V and J ends lost 3 bases and 8 bases respectively, with 11 bases between them. This CDR3 region has 12 residues. Germline V gene sequence: CDR1 GTSNPN, CDR2 SVGIG (reference sequence). The CDR3: CAWSQTRDTIYF. The CDR3 nucleotides read TGTGCCTGGAGCCAAACCCGAGACACCATATATTTT.

Points on this clonotype: One junction end does not reproduce the germline sequence, and a read error may be involved. The chain combines TRBV4-1 with TRBJ1-1; TRBD1 is a possible D gene (6 bases). The CDR3 is 19 residues long. CDR1 is MGHRA and CDR2 is YSYEKL in the germline V gene. The CDR3 DNA sequence: TGCACCAGCAGCCAAGCTGGCTGGGGGGCCTCTCCGATGAACACTGAAGCTTTCTTT. This sequence encodes CTSSQAGWGASPMNTEAFF.

The V call is TRBV19, the J call TRBJ2-7, with D unresolved. The CDR3 contains 13 residues. V was pared by 4 bases and J by 3 bases, with 10 bases between. Germline assignment: CDR1 LNHDA and CDR2 SQIVND (reference sequence). The CDR3 here is CASSKGSDYEQYF. The CDR3 nucleotides are TGTGCCAGTAGTAAAGGCAGCGACTACGAGCAGTACTTC.